This TCR beta chain was captured by sequencing in a study of OX40 agonist ivuxolimab in advanced cancers. Germline V gene sequence: CDR1 SGHVS, CDR2 FQNEAQ. Trimming left V 7 bases short and J 4 bases short, with 19 bases between. The CDR3 runs to 15 residues. Some clones are missing from TCRdb's copy, which holds only in-frame ones; the method was immunoSEQ multiplex PCR. The sample includes fewer than 80,000 clones, around 81% seen only once; the top ten take almost 6%. In regard to this clone: Its target is not known.

The study's findings and limits: Both blood CD4+ and CD8+ T cells showed clonal growth by week 6 at 0.1 to 3.0 mg/kg.

The J gene is TRBJ1-1, the V gene TRBV7-8, with a possible D match to TRBD1 (6 bases). The clonotype comes from an adult with an advanced solid tumor such as melanoma, head and neck, liver or kidney cancer. The sequenced sample was CD4+ or CD8+ T cells sorted from blood, obtained in a trial of the OX40 agonist ivuxolimab. The CDR3 sequence: CASTYSTGYGTEAFF. In nucleotides, the CDR3 is TGTGCCAGCACCTATTCTACAGGGTACGGCACTGAAGCTTTCTTT.